This T cell receptor beta chain was profiled in a study of cytomegalovirus exposure and HLA in healthy donors. Background on the study: Sequencing of 150 million to 200 million T cells in an earlier analysis found around 110 million unique TCR beta sequences.

Participants comprised healthy donors of bone marrow. With 60 Vbeta and 13 Jbeta primers, the PCR was carried out. In the original processing: In a later analysis, roughly 10 million of 65 million to 90 million unique beta chains occurred in at least two donors. Produced via immunoSEQ multiplex PCR; TCRdb's table is partial and in-frame only. V and J calls and clone size are those listed in that table; D and trimming were worked out from the DNA. The data contain tens of thousands of clones, 74% of them singletons. CDR3 length: 15 amino acids. CDR1 is MNHEY and CDR2 is SVGAGI in the germline V gene. J gave up 5 bases and V 6 bases, and 9 bases lay outside the gene matches.

The source of this sequence is a human donor in good health. The V and J genes are TRBV6-5 and TRBJ1-1, with TRBD1 matching 10 bases. The sample was PBMCs. CDR3 sequence: CASSYGGQGLTEAFF. Here the CDR3 DNA reads TGTGCCAGCAGCTACGGGGGACAGGGGCTGACTGAAGCTTTCTTT.